Following are 19 T cell receptor beta chains from one sample sequenced in a study of cytomegalovirus exposure and HLA in healthy donors. Repertoires were generated with immunoSEQ multiplex PCR, while TCRdb's copy carries only in-frame clones and drops some. The repertoire has 110,000 or so clones, 95% of them found once; the top ten carry approximately 0.67%. Sequencing was done on a sample of PBMCs. Receptors were obtained from a young woman in good health and CMV-seronegative.

This chain links TRBV25-1 with TRBJ2-1; perhaps TRBD2 as D (7 bases). The V and J ends lost 2 bases and 0 bases respectively, with 11 bases between them. The CDR3 extends over 16 amino acids. Germline assignment: CDR1 MGHDK and CDR2 SYGVNS. CDR3 in DNA: TGTGCCAGCAGTGAAGGCGGGGGCTTCTCCTACAATGAGCAGTTCTTC. Residues: CASSEGGGFSYNEQFF.

The V and J genes are TRBV11-2 and TRBJ1-6, with D maybe TRBD1 (5 bases). This CDR3 contains 16 residues. V was pared by 6 bases and J by 6 bases, with 18 bases between. Germline V CDR1 and CDR2: SGHAT, FQNNGV. CDR3 in DNA: TGTGCCAGCAGGGCGTCGCTAGGGGCCCCTAATTCACCCCTCCACTTT. It yields the protein CASRASLGAPNSPLHF.

This clone was observed a single time. The chain has TRBV28 and TRBJ2-1; TRBD2 aligns across 12 bases. The CDR3 sequence is 14 residues long. J was trimmed by 9 bases and V by 6 bases; bases with no gene match: 6. Germline V lookup: CDR1 MDHEN, CDR2 SYDVKM. This CDR3 reads CASRGTSGGTEQFF. CDR3 DNA: TGTGCCAGCAGGGGAACTAGCGGGGGGACTGAGCAGTTCTTC.

V and J are TRBV15 and TRBJ1-2, with TRBD1 matching 8 bases. The germline gives CDR1 LNHNV, CDR2 YYDKDF (reference sequence). V shed 5 bases, J shed 8 bases, and the junction held 10 bases outside the gene matches. There are 14 residues in the CDR3. CDR3 nucleotide sequence: TGTGCCACCAGCCGAGGGGGACAGGTTCTGGGCTACACCTTC. It yields the protein CATSRGGQVLGYTF.

The chain is built from TRBV7-8 and TRBJ2-4; the D gene is possibly TRBD2 (5 bases). Per germline, CDR1 SGHVS and CDR2 FQNEAQ. Trimming took off 5 bases at V and 0 bases at J, with 14 bases between the two ends. This CDR3 contains 16 residues. CDR3 DNA: TGTGCCAGCAGCCACACGGGCCGGGAAGCCAAAAACATTCAGTACTTC. Encoded protein: CASSHTGREAKNIQYF.

The chain joins TRBV6-5 to TRBJ1-2; 9 bases align to TRBD1. V shed 6 bases, J shed 3 bases, and the junction held 8 bases outside the gene matches. The germline CDR1 and CDR2 sequences are MNHEY and SVGAGI. The CDR3 is made up of 15 amino acids. The CDR3 bases are TGTGCCAGCAGGGACTCGGGGACAGGGCACTATGGCTACACCTTC. It specifies CASRDSGTGHYGYTF.

This chain connects TRBV9 to TRBJ2-2, with D perhaps TRBD2 (6 bases). V dropped 0 bases and J dropped 1 base, with 10 bases sitting between them. In germline, CDR1 is SGDLS, CDR2 YYNGEE. This CDR3 comprises 16 residues. CDR3 bases: TGTGCCAGCAGCGTAGGATCTAGCGTGAACACCGGGGAGCTGTTTTTT. Translated: CASSVGSSVNTGELFF.

The rearrangement joins TRBV5-1 to TRBJ1-2, with D possibly being TRBD1 (5 bases). Germline values: CDR1 SGHRS, CDR2 YFSETQ. The length of the CDR3 is 14 residues. The V and J ends lost 3 bases and 5 bases respectively, with 14 bases between them. CDR3 DNA sequence: TGCGCCAGCAGCTCCGGGGGTGCGGGATATGGCTACACCTTC. This sequence encodes CASSSGGAGYGYTF. Full variable domain (rest looked up from reference TRBV5-1 and TRBJ1-2): KAGVTQTPRYLIKTRGQQVTLSCSPISGHRSVSWYQQTPGQGLQFLFEYFSETQRNKGNFPGRFSGRQFSNSRSEMNVSTLELGDSALYLCASSSGGAGYGYTFGSGTRLTVV.

The chain combines TRBV7-8 with TRBJ1-4; 7 bases are shared with TRBD1. CDR3 length equals 15 residues. The V segment lost 7 bases and the J segment 0 bases; nucleotides outside the gene matches: 5. Germline lookup yields CDR1 SGHVS and CDR2 FQNEAQ. CDR3 nucleotide sequence: TGTGCCAGCAAAGACAGGGAAACAACTAATGAAAAACTGTTTTTT. Translated: CASKDRETTNEKLFF. Looking up the rest from reference TRBV7-8 and TRBJ1-4 gives the full variable domain: GAGVSQSPRYKVAKRGQDVALRCDPISGHVSLFWYQQALGQGPEFLTYFQNEAQLDKSGLPSDRFFAERPEGSVSTLKIQRTQQEDSAVYLCASKDRETTNEKLFFGSGTQLSVL.

This chain uses TRBV6-1 with TRBJ2-7; 7 nucleotides match TRBD1. Germline V gives CDR1 MNHNS, CDR2 SASEGT. V shed 6 bases, J shed 1 base, and the junction held 3 bases outside the gene matches. The CDR3 consists of 13 residues. This CDR3 is CASRGQMSYEQYF. DNA of the CDR3: TGTGCCAGCAGGGGACAGATGTCCTACGAGCAGTACTTC.

The chain couples TRBV27 to TRBJ1-2; TRBD1 matches 8 bases. Germline V lookup: CDR1 MNHEY, CDR2 SMNVEV (reference sequence). The CDR3 sequence is 14 residues long. Trimming removed 8 bases from V and 2 bases from J; junction bases left unmatched: 7. Written as DNA, the CDR3 is TGTGCCAGCGGAGACAGGGGTCCCAACTATGGCTACACCTTC. Translating gives CASGDRGPNYGYTF.

The V and J genes are TRBV19 and TRBJ1-1, with 7 bases fitting TRBD1. J gave up 5 bases and V 2 bases, and 8 bases lay outside the gene matches. The CDR3 spans 15 residues. The germline gives CDR1 LNHDA, CDR2 SQIVND (reference sequence). The CDR3 bases are TGTGCCAGTAGTATATTGGGGCAGGGGGATACTGAAGCTTTCTTT. Protein product: CASSILGQGDTEAFF.

J is TRBJ2-7 and V is TRBV4-3; possibly TRBD2 for D (7 bases). Trimming pared 0 bases from V and 3 bases from J, leaving 24 bases between. Germline V gene data show CDR1 as LGHNA and CDR2 as YSLEER. The CDR3 sequence is 19 residues long. CDR3 sequence: CASSQDVVKGGGSIYEQYF. Written as DNA, the CDR3 is TGCGCCAGCAGCCAAGATGTGGTTAAGGGGGGGGGCTCGATCTACGAGCAGTACTTC.

The chain couples TRBV18 to TRBJ1-2, with 7 bases that match TRBD1. The ends lost 2 bases at V and 8 bases at J; junction bases unmatched: 5. CDR3 length: 13 residues. Germline V gene data show CDR1 as KGHSH and CDR2 as LQKENI. Here the CDR3 reads CASSPDRESGYTF. The CDR3 DNA reads as TGTGCCAGCTCACCAGACAGGGAATCGGGCTACACCTTC.

V is TRBV14 and J is TRBJ2-3, with D unclear. V lost 4 bases and J 0 bases, leaving 11 bases between the germline ends. CDR1 is SGHDN, CDR2 FVKESK, per germline. The CDR3 has 15 residues. In nucleotides, the CDR3 is TGTGCCAGCAGCCTTCAATTGGCTAGCACAGATACGCAGTATTTT. As protein: CASSLQLASTDTQYF.

V and J are TRBV4-2 and TRBJ2-7; D is perhaps TRBD2 (7 bases). The CDR3 is 15 amino acids. Between the trimmed V and J ends, which lost 1 base and 7 bases, there was a span of 17 bases. The V gene's germline CDR1 is LGHNA and CDR2 YNFKEQ. Here the CDR3 reads CASSQVFAGAQEQYF. The CDR3 coding sequence is TGTGCCAGCAGCCAAGTATTTGCGGGGGCTCAGGAGCAGTACTTC.

The chain carries TRBV5-4 and TRBJ2-3; no clear D. Trimming cost V 0 bases and J 1 base, with 9 bases left between them. Germline-derived CDR1 and CDR2 are SGHNT and YYREEE (reference sequence). CDR3 length: 15 amino acids. The CDR3 sequence: CASSLAKPGTDTQYF. DNA of the CDR3: TGTGCCAGCAGCTTGGCCAAGCCCGGCACAGATACGCAGTATTTT.

V gene TRBV18 combines with J gene TRBJ1-6; 10 nucleotides match TRBD1. Germline CDR1 KGHSH, CDR2 LQKENI. V lost 3 bases to trimming and J lost 7 bases; unmatched junction nucleotides: 3. CDR3 size: 15 residues. The CDR3 DNA sequence: TGTGCCAGCTCACCTTCGGGACAGGGGAATTCACCCCTCCACTTT. This translates into CASSPSGQGNSPLHF.

The chain has TRBV4-1 and TRBJ1-4; TRBD1 matches at 9 bases. This CDR3 has 17 residues. Germline values: CDR1 MGHRA, CDR2 YSYEKL. The trim removed 4 bases at V and 1 base at J, leaving 7 bases unmatched. The CDR3 nucleotides are TGCGCCAGCAGCCCACGGACAGGGGCTAAAACTAATGAAAAACTGTTTTTT. Translation gives CASSPRTGAKTNEKLFF.